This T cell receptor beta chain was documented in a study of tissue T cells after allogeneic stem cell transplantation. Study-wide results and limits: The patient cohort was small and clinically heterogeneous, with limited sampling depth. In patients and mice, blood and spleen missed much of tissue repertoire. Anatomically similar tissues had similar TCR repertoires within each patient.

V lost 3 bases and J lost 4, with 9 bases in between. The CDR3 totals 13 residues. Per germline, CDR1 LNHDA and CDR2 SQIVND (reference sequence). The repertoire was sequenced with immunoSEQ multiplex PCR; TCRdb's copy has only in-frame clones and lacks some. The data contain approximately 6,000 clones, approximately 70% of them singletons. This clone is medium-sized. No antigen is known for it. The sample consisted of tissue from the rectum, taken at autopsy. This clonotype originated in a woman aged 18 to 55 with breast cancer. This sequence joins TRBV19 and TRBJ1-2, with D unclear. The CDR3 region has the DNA TGTGCCAGTAGTATGCGGCAGGTCTATGGCTACACCTTC. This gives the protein CASSMRQVYGYTF. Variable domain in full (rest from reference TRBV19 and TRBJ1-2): DGGITQSPKYLFRKEGQNVTLSCEQNLNHDAMYWYRQDPGQGLRLIYYSQIVNDFQKGDIAEGYSVSREKKESFPLTVTSAQKNPTAFYLCASSMRQVYGYTFGSGTRLTVV.